This T cell receptor beta chain was recorded in a study of T-cell reconstitution after alpha-beta-depleted transplantation in children. In its sample, this clonotype was seen many times. The CDR3 runs 16 residues. CDR1 and CDR2 (germline): SGHAT, FQNNGV. With 5 bases clipped from V and 3 bases from J, the junction kept 7 bases outside the gene matches. TCRbeta library construction was performed incorporating unique molecular identifiers. TCRdb independently ran MiXCR on the PCR reads; one entry per CDR3 protein. The repertoire holds 230,000 or so distinct CDR3 sequences, with 7.5% to 10% as singletons.

The material sequenced was PBMCs from the stem cell graft donor, taken from the stem cell graft. This sequence joins TRBV11-2 and TRBJ2-1; 10 positions agree with TRBD1. The receptor's source is a human donor who donated a stem cell graft to a child with SCID. Here the CDR3 reads CASSARTGGIYNEQFF. The CDR3 DNA reads TGTGCCAGCAGCGCACGGACAGGGGGGATCTACAATGAGCAGTTCTTC.